The 12 T cell receptor beta chains given below trace back to one sample, sequenced in a study of beta chain features in type 1 diabetes. Reverse transcribing all isolated RNA meant expressed TCRB transcripts were sequenced. TCRdb's table, derived via immunoSEQ multiplex PCR, lists solely in-frame clones and lacks some. Of fewer than 900,000 clones listed, under 20% are singletons. The sequencing sample was made of naive CD4+ T cells from blood. The receptors were gathered from a woman between 18 and 29 years old in good health.

In this sample, this clone turned up many times. This chain uses TRBV10-3 with TRBJ2-3; no definite D call. Trimming stripped 4 bases from V and 0 bases from J, with 11 bases between. CDR3 length: 15 residues. Germline assignment: CDR1 ENHRY and CDR2 SYGVKD. This CDR3 is CAISVTGTSTDTQYF. The CDR3 DNA reads TGTGCCATCAGTGTGACTGGAACTAGCACAGATACGCAGTATTTT.

In regard to this clone: Germline is not matched at one junction end, which may reflect a read error. The chain couples TRBV6-5 to TRBJ1-4; D is uncertain. Germline V gene data show CDR1 as MNHEY and CDR2 as SVGAGI. The CDR3 spans 14 residues. In DNA, the CDR3 is TGTGCCATCAGTGATTTGGGGAGCCAGGAAAAACTGTTTTTT. Its translation is CAISDLGSQEKLFF.

The chain uses TRBV2 and TRBJ2-5; D may be TRBD2 (5 bases). V dropped 4 bases and J dropped 4 bases, with 13 bases sitting between them. This CDR3 spans 14 amino acids. Per germline, CDR1 SNHLY and CDR2 FYNNEI. The CDR3: CASSVEGVGETQYF. The CDR3 DNA reads TGTGCCAGCAGTGTCGAGGGAGTCGGAGAGACCCAGTACTTC. Supplemented by reference TRBV2 and TRBJ2-5, the full variable domain reads EPEVTQTPSHQVTQMGQEVILRCVPISNHLYFYWYRQILGQKVEFLVSFYNNEISEKSEIFDDQFSVERPDGSNFTLKIRSTKLEDSAMYFCASSVEGVGETQYFGPGTRLLVL.

This clone was seen more than once but under ten times. The same CDR3 is also encoded by other DNA sequences in this sample. V usage is TRBV4-1 and J usage is TRBJ1-5, with D unclear. V was shortened by 1 base and J by 1 base, with 5 bases between the two germline ends. CDR3 length: 14 amino acids. The V gene's germline CDR1 is MGHRA and CDR2 YSYEKL. CDR3 sequence (DNA): TGCGCCAGCAGCCAAGTAGGAAGCAATCAGCCCCAGCATTTT. Protein sequence: CASSQVGSNQPQHF.

This clone showed up just a few times. The chain combines TRBV7-6 with TRBJ2-5; D unclear. The germline gives CDR1 SGHVS, CDR2 FNYEAQ. V was pared by 1 base and J by 9 bases, with 12 bases between. The CDR3 runs 13 residues. The DNA for the CDR3 is TGTGCCAGCAGCTTAGTTGTGTCTGCCGCCCAGTACTTC. Translated, it gives CASSLVVSAAQYF.

This clone came up a few times. Other DNA sequences of this sample code for an identical CDR3. This chain links TRBV7-2 with TRBJ2-5; D ambiguous. The CDR3 covers 11 residues. Trimming cost V 5 bases and J 4 bases, with 5 bases left between them. Germline-derived CDR1 and CDR2 are SGHTA and FQGNSA. This CDR3 is CASSPRETQYF. The CDR3 nucleotides are TGTGCCAGCAGCCCCCGAGAGACCCAGTACTTC.

The rearrangement links TRBV19 to TRBJ2-5; 7 bases agree with TRBD1. Germline V gene lookup returns CDR1 LNHDA and CDR2 SQIVND (reference sequence). The CDR3 consists of 15 residues. V dropped 5 bases and J dropped 5; count of bases not matched to a gene: 11. The CDR3 sequence is CASSHQGQYPETQYF. For the CDR3, the DNA is TGTGCCAGTAGTCATCAGGGACAGTACCCCGAGACCCAGTACTTC. Together with reference TRBV19 and TRBJ2-5, the CDR3 gives the full variable domain: DGGITQSPKYLFRKEGQNVTLSCEQNLNHDAMYWYRQDPGQGLRLIYYSQIVNDFQKGDIAEGYSVSREKKESFPLTVTSAQKNPTAFYLCASSHQGQYPETQYFGPGTRLLVL.

This clone has only a few counts. This CDR3 is also generated by other DNA sequences in the sample. This chain links TRBV9 with TRBJ2-1; 12 bases match TRBD2. Germline CDR1 and CDR2: SGDLS and YYNGEE. The J segment lost 8 bases and the V segment lost 2 bases, leaving 5 bases of the junction unmatched. This CDR3 is 15 amino acids long. The CDR3 here is CASSVLAGGPYEQFF. DNA of the CDR3: TGTGCCAGCAGCGTTCTAGCGGGAGGGCCCTATGAGCAGTTCTTC.

Here the CDR3 reads CASSTRTASFSGNTIYF. The CDR3 DNA sequence: TGTGCCAGTAGTACCCGGACAGCAAGCTTCTCTGGAAACACCATATATTTT. V and J are TRBV19 and TRBJ1-3; D is perhaps TRBD1 (6 bases). The CDR3 is 17 residues long. V was pared by 4 bases and J by 0 bases, with 16 bases between. CDR1 is LNHDA, CDR2 SQIVND, per germline (reference sequence).

The rearrangement uses TRBV9 and TRBJ2-3; D is possibly TRBD2 (6 bases). CDR3 length equals 17 residues. Trimming took 0 bases from V and 3 from J, leaving 17 bases between them. CDR1 and CDR2 from the germline V gene are SGDLS and YYNGEE. The CDR3 here is CASSVGLRAGMTDTQYF. The DNA of the CDR3 is TGTGCCAGCAGCGTAGGTCTCCGGGCGGGAATGACAGATACGCAGTATTTT.

This rearrangement joins TRBV18 to TRBJ1-2, with D hard to call. The CDR3 is 13 residues long. Germline V gives CDR1 KGHSH, CDR2 LQKENI. Trimming took off 2 bases at V and 2 bases at J, with 6 bases between the two ends. For the CDR3, the DNA is TGTGCCAGCTCACCAGATCAGAACTATGGCTACACCTTC. The encoded protein is CASSPDQNYGYTF.

V is TRBV21-1 and J is TRBJ2-7; the table's D gene call, TRBD1, was not cross checked with the DNA. TRBV21-1 represents a pseudogene. The CDR3 is 15 residues long. This CDR3 reads CASSKVRTVKGEQYF. CDR3 sequence (DNA): TGTGCCAGCAGCAAAGTTCGGACAGTAAAAGGCGAGCAGTACTTC.